The 22 T cell receptor beta chains reported below all come from one sample, sequenced in a study of blood T cells in healthy people across ages. With a J-beta primer mix and a sample-barcoded 5' primer, a second PCR ran about 6 to 11 cycles. In TCRdb, the 5' RACE reads were re-called with MiXCR into one record per CDR3 protein. The sample includes around 520,000 distinct CDR3 sequences, over 25% of them seen just once. These data also formed part of another study, on T cells of mothers and their children.

Sequencing input: blood. The receptors come from a boy aged 2 to 9 in good health.

This clonotype was counted a few times. The chain combines TRBV11-3 with TRBJ2-2, with D perhaps matching TRBD2 (5 bases). This CDR3 region has 14 residues. Germline CDR1 SGHNT, CDR2 YENEEA. Trimming pared 2 bases from V and 4 bases from J, leaving 8 bases between. In nucleotides, the CDR3 is TGTGCCAGCAGCTTAACAGAGGGCACCGGGGAGCTGTTTTTT. Protein product: CASSLTEGTGELFF.

This clonotype has only one observation. The V and J genes are TRBV11-2 and TRBJ2-1; unclear D gene. The V gene's germline CDR1 is SGHAT and CDR2 FQNNGV. There are 14 residues in the CDR3. V was cut by 7 bases and J by 0 bases, with 10 bases left in between. Here the CDR3 DNA reads TGTGCCAGCATCAAGGAGAGCTCCTACAATGAGCAGTTCTTC. Encoded protein: CASIKESSYNEQFF.

The V call is TRBV11-3, the J call TRBJ2-1, with 9 bases lining up with TRBD1. The V segment lost 5 bases and the J segment 6 bases; nucleotides outside the gene matches: 11. CDR1 SGHNT and CDR2 YENEEA come from the germline V gene. This CDR3 contains 16 residues. CDR3 protein: CASSRRSGTGSNEQFF. The DNA of the CDR3 is TGTGCCAGCAGCCGACGTTCCGGGACAGGGTCCAATGAGCAGTTCTTC.

V is TRBV9 and J is TRBJ1-2, with unresolved D. Germline loops: CDR1 SGDLS, CDR2 YYNGEE. Trimming cost V 0 bases and J 0 bases, with 9 bases left between them. The CDR3 consists of 15 residues. The CDR3: CASSVGRTANYGYTF. The CDR3 DNA is TGTGCCAGCAGCGTAGGTAGGACGGCTAACTATGGCTACACCTTC.

The chain employs TRBV6-4 and TRBJ2-2; TRBD2 agrees at 8 bases. The CDR3 consists of 14 residues. The junction had 1 base not matched to a gene; V was cut back by 3 bases and J by 4 bases. The germline gives CDR1 MRHNA, CDR2 SNTAGT. The CDR3 here is CASSERGATGELFF. CDR3 nucleotides: TGTGCCAGCAGTGAGCGGGGGGCCACCGGGGAGCTGTTTTTT.

The V and J genes are TRBV20-1 and TRBJ2-1; weak D call: TRBD2 (6 bases). The CDR3 covers 13 residues. CDR1 and CDR2 (germline): DFQATT, SNEGSKA (reference sequence). Trimming pared 2 bases from V and 6 bases from J, leaving 11 bases between. The CDR3: CSARNQGLNEQFF. The CDR3 DNA reads TGCAGTGCTAGAAATCAGGGACTCAATGAGCAGTTCTTC.

The chain joins TRBV6-1 to TRBJ1-4; 7 nucleotides align to TRBD1. V shed 3 bases and J 3 bases; nucleotides not matched to a gene: 4. Germline values: CDR1 MNHNS, CDR2 SASEGT. The CDR3 covers 15 residues. Here the CDR3 reads CASSDPGQPNEKLFF. In nucleotides, the CDR3 is TGTGCCAGCAGTGATCCGGGACAGCCTAATGAAAAACTGTTTTTT.

This clonotype was observed a few times. The CDR3 DNA reads as TGTGCCAGCAGCCCGTCGGGACTACCAGGGTCCTACAATGAGCAGTTCTTC. This codes for CASSPSGLPGSYNEQFF. The genes are TRBV5-6 and TRBJ2-1, with 7 bases matching TRBD2. The CDR3 totals 17 residues. The V and J ends lost 4 bases and 1 base, in that order; junction bases with no gene match: 11. CDR1 and CDR2 (germline): SGHDT, YYEEEE.

This clonotype was observed a handful of times. This CDR3 reads CAISDGQQETQYF. As DNA, the CDR3 is TGTGCCATCAGTGACGGACAGCAAGAGACCCAGTACTTC. The chain carries TRBV10-3 and TRBJ2-5; possible D gene TRBD1, 6 bases. Trimming shortened V by 3 bases and J by 2 bases, and 7 bases separated the two germline ends. CDR1 and CDR2 from the germline V gene are ENHRY and SYGVKD. The CDR3 has 13 amino acids.

This sequence joins TRBV7-9 and TRBJ1-6; weak D call: TRBD1 (5 bases). Trimming left V 2 bases short and J 6 bases short, with 20 bases between. This CDR3 has 18 residues. CDR1 SEHNR and CDR2 FQNEAQ come from the germline V gene (reference sequence). CDR3 sequence (DNA): TGTGCCAGCAGCTTAAGTACACGGGCCCCGGACATTAATTCACCCCTCCACTTT. Translating it yields CASSLSTRAPDINSPLHF.

The chain has TRBV6-6 and TRBJ2-5; TRBD1 aligns across 8 bases. Gene TRBJ2-7 matches the end of the DNA better, so the J call may be wrong. The CDR3 has 15 residues. The V gene's germline CDR1 is MNHNY and CDR2 SVGAGI (reference sequence). Written as DNA, the CDR3 is TGTGCCAGCAGTTACCACCCTGGACAGGGCTACGAGCAGTACTTC. It codes for CASSYHPGQGYEQYF.

This clonotype was recorded a few times. This chain connects TRBV5-5 to TRBJ2-4, with D perhaps matching TRBD1 or TRBD2 (5 bases each). The germline CDR1 and CDR2 sequences are SGHKS and YYEKEE (reference sequence). This CDR3 contains 15 residues. V lost 7 bases and J lost 2, with 16 bases in between. The CDR3 here is CASGLGARSKNIQYF. The CDR3 bases are TGTGCCAGCGGCCTCGGGGCTAGGTCCAAAAACATTCAGTACTTC.

The V call is TRBV12-3 or TRBV12-4, the J call TRBJ1-2; D might be TRBD1 (5 bases). Trimming stripped 7 bases from V and 1 base from J, with 19 bases between. The CDR3 loop spans 16 amino acids. This CDR3 reads CASKGNREGRNYGYTF. DNA for the CDR3: TGTGCCAGCAAGGGGAATAGGGAGGGACGTAACTATGGCTACACCTTC.

This chain joins TRBV7-9 and TRBJ2-5; the D gene is possibly TRBD2 (7 bases). From germline, CDR1 is SEHNR and CDR2 FQNEAQ (reference sequence). The V end lost 1 base, the J end lost 5 bases, and 14 bases lay between the germline ends. This CDR3 has 15 residues. CDR3 protein: CASSLGRGADETQYF. The CDR3 bases are TGTGCCAGCAGCTTAGGTCGGGGGGCGGACGAGACCCAGTACTTC. Looking up the rest from reference TRBV7-9 and TRBJ2-5 gives the full variable domain: DTGVSQNPRHKITKRGQNVTFRCDPISEHNRLYWYRQTLGQGPEFLTYFQNEAQLEKSRLLSDRFSAERPKGSFSTLEIQRTEQGDSAMYLCASSLGRGADETQYFGPGTRLLVL.

In this sample, this clonotype turned up a few times. This rearrangement joins TRBV6-6 to TRBJ2-3; no clear D gene. Per the germline V gene, CDR1 is MNHNY and CDR2 is SVGAGI (reference sequence). Trimming removed 5 bases at V and 0 bases at J, with 15 bases between. This CDR3 has 16 amino acids. The CDR3 region has the DNA TGTGCCAGCAGTCCGCAGTCCGACGGTAGCACAGATACGCAGTATTTT. Protein product: CASSPQSDGSTDTQYF.

This clonotype was picked up a small number of times. The chain is built from TRBV7-9 and TRBJ2-5; perhaps TRBD2 as D (6 bases). The CDR3 has 14 amino acids. Trimming took 2 bases from V and 4 from J, leaving 11 bases between them. CDR1 is SEHNR and CDR2 is FQNEAQ in the germline V gene (reference sequence). This CDR3 is CASSLPTSPETQYF. For the CDR3, the DNA is TGTGCCAGCAGCTTACCTACTAGCCCAGAGACCCAGTACTTC.

The CDR3 sequence is CASSAPVGIKETQYF. CDR3 sequence (DNA): TGTGCCAGCAGCGCCCCCGTGGGCATTAAAGAGACCCAGTACTTC. This chain uses TRBV7-9 with TRBJ2-5; no firm D call. The germline V gene encodes CDR1 SEHNR and CDR2 FQNEAQ (reference sequence). V was shortened by 5 bases and J by 3 bases, with 16 bases between the two germline ends. There are 15 residues in the CDR3.

The chain employs TRBV6-5 and TRBJ1-2; D remains unclear. Germline CDR1 is MNHEY and CDR2 is SVGAGI. Trimming shortened V by 2 bases and J by 4 bases, and 26 bases separated the two germline ends. This CDR3 is built from 19 residues. For the CDR3, the DNA is TGTGCCAGCAGTTACAGCTTGGATGCGCCAGTATCCCGCAGCTATGGCTACACCTTC. Protein: CASSYSLDAPVSRSYGYTF.

This clonotype occurred a few times. The chain is built from TRBV11-1 and TRBJ2-2, with D uncertain. CDR1 is SGHAT and CDR2 is FQDESV in the germline V gene (reference sequence). The germline V and J ends were trimmed by 4 bases and 0 bases, with 6 bases remaining between them. The CDR3 has 14 amino acids. CDR3 residues: CASSSRPNTGELFF. The DNA of the CDR3 is TGTGCCAGCAGCTCCCGACCGAACACCGGGGAGCTGTTTTTT.

The chain joins TRBV6-6 to TRBJ2-5, with D maybe TRBD1 (7 bases). Trimming stripped 5 bases from V and 11 bases from J, with 15 bases between. The CDR3 runs 12 residues. Germline-derived CDR1 and CDR2 are MNHNY and SVGAGI (reference sequence). In DNA, the CDR3 is TGTGCCAGCAGTCTGGAGGGGGCCGGGCAGTACTTC. Its protein is CASSLEGAGQYF.

This clonotype appeared a few times. The chain recombines TRBV7-6 with TRBJ2-5; D might be TRBD2 (5 bases). The J call may not be correct, given that the DNA end is closer to TRBJ2-7. CDR1 is SGHVS, CDR2 FNYEAQ, per germline. CDR3 length: 13 residues. CDR3 DNA sequence: TGTGCCAGCAGCTTAAATGAGGGTTACGAGCAGTACTTC. Translated, it gives CASSLNEGYEQYF.

This chain links TRBV20-1 with TRBJ2-5; D gene uncertain. Germline V gene lookup returns CDR1 DFQATT and CDR2 SNEGSKA (reference sequence). The V end was cut by 4 bases, the J end by 0 bases, with 9 bases between. The CDR3 is 13 residues long. CDR3: CSANLGNQETQYF. The CDR3 DNA is TGCAGTGCTAATCTAGGTAACCAAGAGACCCAGTACTTC.